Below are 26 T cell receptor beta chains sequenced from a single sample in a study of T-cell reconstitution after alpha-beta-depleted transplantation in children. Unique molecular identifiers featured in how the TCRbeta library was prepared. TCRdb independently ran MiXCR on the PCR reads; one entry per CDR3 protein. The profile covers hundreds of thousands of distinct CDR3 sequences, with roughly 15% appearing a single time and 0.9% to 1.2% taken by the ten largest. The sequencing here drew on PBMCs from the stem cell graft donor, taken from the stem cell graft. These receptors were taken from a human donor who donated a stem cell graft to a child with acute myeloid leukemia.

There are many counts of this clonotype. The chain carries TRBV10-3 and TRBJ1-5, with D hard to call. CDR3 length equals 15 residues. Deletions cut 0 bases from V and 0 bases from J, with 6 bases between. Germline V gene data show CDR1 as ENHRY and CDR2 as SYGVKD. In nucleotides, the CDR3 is TGTGCCATCAGTGAGTCGGCAATTAGCAATCAGCCCCAGCATTTT. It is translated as CAISESAISNQPQHF.

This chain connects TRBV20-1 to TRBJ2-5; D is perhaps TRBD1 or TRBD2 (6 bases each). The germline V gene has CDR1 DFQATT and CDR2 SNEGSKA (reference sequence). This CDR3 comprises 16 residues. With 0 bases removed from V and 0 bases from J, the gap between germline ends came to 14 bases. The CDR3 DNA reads TGCAGTGCTAGAGATCCGGGGGCCAATTACCAAGAGACCCAGTACTTC. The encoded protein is CSARDPGANYQETQYF.

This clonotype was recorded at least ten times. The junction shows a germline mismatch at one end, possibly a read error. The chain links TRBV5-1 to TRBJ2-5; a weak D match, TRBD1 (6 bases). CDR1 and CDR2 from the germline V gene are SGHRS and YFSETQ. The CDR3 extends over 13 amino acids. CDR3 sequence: CASSLGGKETQYF. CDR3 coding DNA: TGTGCCAGCAGTTTAGGGGGAAAAGAGACCCAGTACTTC.

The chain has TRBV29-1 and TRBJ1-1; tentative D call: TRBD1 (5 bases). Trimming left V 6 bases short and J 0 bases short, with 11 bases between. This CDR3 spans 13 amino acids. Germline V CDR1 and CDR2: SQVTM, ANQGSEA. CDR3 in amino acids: CSVGLYMNTEAFF. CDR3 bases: TGCAGCGTGGGACTTTACATGAACACTGAAGCTTTCTTT.

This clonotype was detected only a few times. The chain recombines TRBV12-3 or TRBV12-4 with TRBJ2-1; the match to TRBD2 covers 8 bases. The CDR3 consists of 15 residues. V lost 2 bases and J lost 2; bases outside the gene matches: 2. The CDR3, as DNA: TGTGCCAGCAGTTTAAATAGCGGGGCCTACAATGAGCAGTTCTTC. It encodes CASSLNSGAYNEQFF.

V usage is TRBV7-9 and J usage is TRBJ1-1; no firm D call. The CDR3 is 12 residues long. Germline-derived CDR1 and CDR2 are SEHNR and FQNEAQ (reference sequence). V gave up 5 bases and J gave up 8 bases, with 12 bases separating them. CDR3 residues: CASSLPGSEAFF. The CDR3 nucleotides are TGTGCCAGCAGCCTACCCGGCTCAGAAGCTTTCTTT.

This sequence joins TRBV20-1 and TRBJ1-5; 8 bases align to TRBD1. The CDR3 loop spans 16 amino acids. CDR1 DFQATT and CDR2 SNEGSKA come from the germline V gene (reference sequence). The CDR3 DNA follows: TGCTGCGCTTCAGGGGGCGGCGTTGGTGGCAATCAGCCCCAGCATTTT. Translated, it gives CCASGGGVGGNQPQHF.

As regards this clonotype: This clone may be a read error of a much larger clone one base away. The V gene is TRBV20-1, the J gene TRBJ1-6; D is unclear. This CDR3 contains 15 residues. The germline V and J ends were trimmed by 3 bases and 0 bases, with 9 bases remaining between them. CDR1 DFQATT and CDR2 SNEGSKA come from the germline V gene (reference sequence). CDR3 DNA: TGCAGTGCTAGCGAACGGGCCTCCTATAATTCACCCCTCCACTTT. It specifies CSASERASYNSPLHF.

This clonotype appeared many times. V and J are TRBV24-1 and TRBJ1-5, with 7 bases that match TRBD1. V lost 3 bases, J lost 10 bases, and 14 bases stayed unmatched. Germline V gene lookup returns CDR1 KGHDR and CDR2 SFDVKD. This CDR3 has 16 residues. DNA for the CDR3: TGTGCCACCAGTGATGGGGGACAGCCGCTTGGATCTCCCCAGCATTTT. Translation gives CATSDGGQPLGSPQHF.

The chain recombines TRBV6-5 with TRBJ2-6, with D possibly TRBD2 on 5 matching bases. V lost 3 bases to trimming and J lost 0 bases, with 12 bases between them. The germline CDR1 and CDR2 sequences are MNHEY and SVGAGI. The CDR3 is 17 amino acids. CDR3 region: CASSYVASPSGANVLTF. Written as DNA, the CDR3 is TGTGCCAGCAGTTATGTAGCGTCCCCCTCTGGGGCCAACGTCCTGACTTTC.

The DNA for the CDR3 is TGTGCCAGCACACCCCTGGACAGGGGTAAGGATTCACCCCTCCACTTT. This translates into CASTPLDRGKDSPLHF. This chain joins TRBV6-2 or TRBV6-3 and TRBJ1-6, with TRBD1 matching 9 bases. This CDR3 is built from 16 residues. With V trimmed by 7 bases and J by 8 bases, 12 bases remained unmatched. Germline V gene lookup returns CDR1 MNHEY and CDR2 SVGEGT.

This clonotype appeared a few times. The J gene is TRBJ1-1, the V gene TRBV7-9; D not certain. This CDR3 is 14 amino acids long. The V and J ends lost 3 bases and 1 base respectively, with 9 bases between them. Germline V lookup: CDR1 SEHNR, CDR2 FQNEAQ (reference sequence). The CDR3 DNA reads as TGTGCCAGCAGCTTCGATTCGGGGAACACTGAAGCTTTCTTT. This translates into CASSFDSGNTEAFF.

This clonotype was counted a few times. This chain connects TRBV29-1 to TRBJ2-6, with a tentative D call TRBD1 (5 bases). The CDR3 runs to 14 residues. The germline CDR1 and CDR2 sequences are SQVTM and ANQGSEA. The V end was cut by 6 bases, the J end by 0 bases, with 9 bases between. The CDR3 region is CSVTGVSGANVLTF. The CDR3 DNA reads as TGCAGCGTCACAGGCGTCTCTGGGGCCAACGTCCTGACTTTC.

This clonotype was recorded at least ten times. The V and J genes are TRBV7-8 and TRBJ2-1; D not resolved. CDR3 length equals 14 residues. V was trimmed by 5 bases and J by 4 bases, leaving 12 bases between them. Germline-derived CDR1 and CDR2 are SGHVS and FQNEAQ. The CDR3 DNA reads TGTGCCAGCAGCCCCCAGTATAGTTACAATGAGCAGTTCTTC. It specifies CASSPQYSYNEQFF.

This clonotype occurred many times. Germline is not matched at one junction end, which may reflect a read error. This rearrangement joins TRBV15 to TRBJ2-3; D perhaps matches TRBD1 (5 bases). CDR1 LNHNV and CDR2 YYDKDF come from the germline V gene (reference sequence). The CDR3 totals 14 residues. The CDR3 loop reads CATSREGWGGEVNF. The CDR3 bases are TGTGCCACCAGCAGAGAAGGGTGGGGCGGAGAAGTGAATTTT.

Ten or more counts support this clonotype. The CDR3 is CSALDRYSNQPQHF. Written as DNA, the CDR3 is TGCAGTGCTCTTGACAGATATAGCAATCAGCCCCAGCATTTT. The chain joins TRBV20-1 to TRBJ1-5; D may be TRBD1 (5 bases). Germline CDR1 and CDR2: DFQATT and SNEGSKA (reference sequence). Trimming removed 5 bases from V and 0 bases from J, with 11 bases in between. The CDR3 has 14 amino acids.

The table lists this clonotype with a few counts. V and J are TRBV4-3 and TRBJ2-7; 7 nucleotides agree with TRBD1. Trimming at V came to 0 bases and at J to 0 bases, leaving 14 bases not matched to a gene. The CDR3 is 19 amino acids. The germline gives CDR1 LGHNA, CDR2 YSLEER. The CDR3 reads CASSQERPQQGEYSYEQYF. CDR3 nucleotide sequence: TGCGCCAGCAGCCAAGAGAGGCCCCAGCAGGGGGAATACTCCTACGAGCAGTACTTC.

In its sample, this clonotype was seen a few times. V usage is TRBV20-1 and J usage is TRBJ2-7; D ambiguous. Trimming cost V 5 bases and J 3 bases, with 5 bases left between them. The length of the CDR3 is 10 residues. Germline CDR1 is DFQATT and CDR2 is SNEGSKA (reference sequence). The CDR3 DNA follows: TGCAGTGCTGGGGACTACGAGCAGTACTTC. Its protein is CSAGDYEQYF.

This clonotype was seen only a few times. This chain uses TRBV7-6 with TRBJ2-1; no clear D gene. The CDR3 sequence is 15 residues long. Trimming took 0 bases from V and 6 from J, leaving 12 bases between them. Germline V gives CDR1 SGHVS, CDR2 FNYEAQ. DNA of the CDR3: TGTGCCAGCAGCTTAGCGCTCGGCCCTGGCAATGAGCAGTTCTTC. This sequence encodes CASSLALGPGNEQFF.

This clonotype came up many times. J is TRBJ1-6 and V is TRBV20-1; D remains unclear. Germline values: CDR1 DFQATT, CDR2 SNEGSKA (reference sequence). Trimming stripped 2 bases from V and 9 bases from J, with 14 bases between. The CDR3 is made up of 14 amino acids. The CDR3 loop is CSARQRVVGSPLHF. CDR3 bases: TGCAGTGCTAGACAACGGGTAGTGGGTTCACCCCTCCACTTT.

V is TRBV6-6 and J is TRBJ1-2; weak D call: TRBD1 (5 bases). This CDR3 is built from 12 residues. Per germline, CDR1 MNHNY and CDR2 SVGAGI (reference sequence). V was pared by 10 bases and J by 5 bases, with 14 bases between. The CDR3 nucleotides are TGTGCCACCGTGGGACGGGGGTATGGCTACACCTTC. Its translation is CATVGRGYGYTF.

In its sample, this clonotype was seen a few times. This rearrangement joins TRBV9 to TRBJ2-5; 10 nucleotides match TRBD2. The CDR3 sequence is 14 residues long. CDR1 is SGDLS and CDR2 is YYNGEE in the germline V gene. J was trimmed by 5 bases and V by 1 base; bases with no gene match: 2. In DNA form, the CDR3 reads TGTGCCAGCAGCGTACTGACTAGCGGGGAGACCCAGTACTTC. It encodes CASSVLTSGETQYF.

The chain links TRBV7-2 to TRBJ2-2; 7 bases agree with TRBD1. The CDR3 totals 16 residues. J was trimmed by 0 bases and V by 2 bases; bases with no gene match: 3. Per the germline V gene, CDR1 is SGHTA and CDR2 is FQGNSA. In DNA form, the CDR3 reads TGTGCCAGCAGCTTATGGGGGACAGCGAACACCGGGGAGCTGTTTTTT. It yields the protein CASSLWGTANTGELFF.

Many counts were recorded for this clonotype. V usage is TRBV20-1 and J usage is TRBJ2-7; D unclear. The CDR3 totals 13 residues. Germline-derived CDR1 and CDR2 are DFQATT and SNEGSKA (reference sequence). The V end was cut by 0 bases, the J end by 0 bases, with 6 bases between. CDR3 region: CSAREASSYEQYV. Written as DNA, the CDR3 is TGCAGTGCTAGAGAGGCAAGCTCCTACGAGCAGTACGTC.

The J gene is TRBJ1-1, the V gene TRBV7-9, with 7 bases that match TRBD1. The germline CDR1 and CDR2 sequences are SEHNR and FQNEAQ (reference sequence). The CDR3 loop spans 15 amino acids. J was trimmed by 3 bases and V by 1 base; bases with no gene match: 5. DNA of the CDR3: TGTGCCAGCAGCTTAGAGGCAGGGGGGGACACTGAAGCTTTCTTT. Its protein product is CASSLEAGGDTEAFF.

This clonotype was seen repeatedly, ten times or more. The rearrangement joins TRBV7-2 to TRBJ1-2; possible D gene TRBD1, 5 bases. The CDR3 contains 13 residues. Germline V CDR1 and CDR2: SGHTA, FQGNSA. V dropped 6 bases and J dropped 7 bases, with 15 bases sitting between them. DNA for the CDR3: TGTGCCAGCAGTTCTGGTGGGGCGACTGGCTACACCTTC. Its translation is CASSSGGATGYTF.